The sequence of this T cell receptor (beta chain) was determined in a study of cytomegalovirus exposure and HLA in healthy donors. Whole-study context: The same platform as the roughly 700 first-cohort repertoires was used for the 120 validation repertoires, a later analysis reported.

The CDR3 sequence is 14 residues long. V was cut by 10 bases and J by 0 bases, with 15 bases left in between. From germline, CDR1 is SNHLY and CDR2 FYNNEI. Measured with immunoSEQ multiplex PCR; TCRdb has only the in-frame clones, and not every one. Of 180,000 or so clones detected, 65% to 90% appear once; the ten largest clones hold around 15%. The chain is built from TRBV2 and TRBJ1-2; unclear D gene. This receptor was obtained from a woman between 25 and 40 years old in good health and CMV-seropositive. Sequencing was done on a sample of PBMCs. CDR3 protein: CATLKIGPNYGYTF. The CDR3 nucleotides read TGTGCCACCCTTAAGATTGGCCCTAACTATGGCTACACCTTC.